This note documents a single TCR beta chain sequence. The record originates from a study of PD-L1 blockade in urothelial cancer. Study at large: There were a median of about 140,000 T cells in blood samples.

The CDR3 loop spans 13 amino acids. CDR1 is MDHEN, CDR2 SYDVKM, per germline. V was pared by 3 bases and J by 5 bases, with 10 bases between. Specified time point: peripheral blood 6 weeks after treatment start. Spiked synthetic TCR analogs estimated absolute template abundance per PCR. TCRdb keeps only in-frame clones here, not all; method: immunoSEQ multiplex PCR. The sample records 60,000 to 80,000 clones, 88% being singletons. The receptor's source is a man in his sixties with urothelial cancer. The sequencing used PBMCs, collected around atezolizumab (anti-PD-L1) treatment. The genes are TRBV28 and TRBJ1-2, with unresolved D. The CDR3 protein is CASSLIPEYGYTF. CDR3 DNA sequence: TGTGCCAGCAGTTTGATTCCTGAGTATGGCTACACCTTC.